A selection of T cell receptor beta chains follows, all from one sample in a study of shared clonotypes between healthy human individuals. Method: immunoSEQ multiplex PCR; TCRdb's copy keeps in-frame clones and lacks some. The sample has approximately 1,000,000 clones, approximately 80% seen once. The specimen sequenced was memory CD4+ T cells from PBMCs. The receptor source for this set is a man younger than 35 in good health. Some clones in this sample may be carry-over from other donors' samples. The CDR3 runs from the conserved cysteine through the conserved F or W. The order of the fields is V gene, clone size, D gene, J gene, CDR3 protein, CDR3 DNA. The D gene is left open where the match is weak. Size tells how often a clone was seen (once, few, many) or the class of an expanded clone, and some rows leave it out.

V gene: TRBV30; clone size: -; D gene: -; J gene: TRBJ2-3; CDR3 protein: CAWREADTQYF; CDR3 DNA: TGTGCCTGGAGGGAAGCAGATACGCAGTATTTT
V gene: TRBV2; clone size: -; D gene: -; J gene: TRBJ1-5; CDR3 protein: CASRQEGAQPQHF; CDR3 DNA: TGTGCCAGCAGGCAGGAAGGGGCCCAGCCCCAGCATTTT
V gene: TRBV13; clone size: once; D gene: -; J gene: TRBJ1-2; CDR3 protein: CASSLTVNYGYTF; CDR3 DNA: TGTGCCAGCAGCCTAACAGTTAACTATGGCTACACCTTC
V gene: TRBV2; clone size: -; D gene: TRBD2; J gene: TRBJ2-7; CDR3 protein: CASIGPAGAYEQYF; CDR3 DNA: TGTGCCAGCATCGGACCAGCGGGAGCCTACGAGCAGTACTTC
V gene: TRBV7-5; clone size: -; D gene: -; J gene: TRBJ2-7; CDR3 protein: CVRSLGAPPYEQYF; CDR3 DNA: TGTGTCAGAAGCTTAGGGGCGCCGCCCTACGAGCAGTACTTC
V gene: TRBV11-1; clone size: -; D gene: -; J gene: TRBJ2-3; CDR3 protein: CASSPHTDTQYF; CDR3 DNA: TGTGCCAGCAGCCCACATACAGATACGCAGTATTTT
V gene: TRBV19; clone size: -; D gene: -; J gene: TRBJ1-3; CDR3 protein: CASGYESSGNTIYF; CDR3 DNA: TGTGCCAGTGGATATGAGAGCTCTGGAAACACCATATATTTT
V gene: TRBV7-2; clone size: -; D gene: -; J gene: TRBJ1-5; CDR3 protein: CASSRDRGQPQHF; CDR3 DNA: TGTGCCAGCAGCCGGGACCGAGGACAGCCCCAGCATTTT
V gene: TRBV7-9; clone size: -; D gene: -; J gene: TRBJ2-7; CDR3 protein: CASSLPLGLSPEQYF; CDR3 DNA: TGTGCCAGCAGCTTACCCTTGGGACTTTCTCCCGAGCAGTACTTC
V gene: TRBV7-9; clone size: -; D gene: TRBD2; J gene: TRBJ2-1; CDR3 protein: CASSLSSGSFLGTEQFF; CDR3 DNA: TGTGCCAGCAGCTTATCTAGCGGGAGTTTTTTGGGCACTGAGCAGTTCTTC
V gene: TRBV28; clone size: few; D gene: -; J gene: TRBJ2-7; CDR3 protein: CASHGTLVYEQYF; CDR3 DNA: TGTGCCAGCCACGGGACACTAGTCTACGAGCAGTACTTC
V gene: TRBV19; clone size: -; D gene: TRBD1; J gene: TRBJ2-7; CDR3 protein: CASSITGQGRYEQYF; CDR3 DNA: TGTGCCAGTAGTATTACGGGACAGGGGCGATACGAGCAGTACTTC
V gene: TRBV28; clone size: once; D gene: -; J gene: TRBJ1-4; CDR3 protein: CASSLAPGTNEKLFF; CDR3 DNA: TGTGCCAGCAGTTTGGCCCCGGGAACTAATGAAAAACTGTTTTTT
V gene: TRBV28; clone size: few; D gene: -; J gene: TRBJ1-4; CDR3 protein: CASSAREVNEKLFF; CDR3 DNA: TGTGCCAGCAGTGCACGGGAGGTGAATGAAAAACTGTTTTTT
V gene: TRBV2; clone size: -; D gene: -; J gene: TRBJ2-1; CDR3 protein: CASSQGQPAYNEQFF; CDR3 DNA: TGTGCCAGCAGTCAAGGACAGCCGGCCTACAATGAGCAGTTCTTC
V gene: TRBV19; clone size: -; D gene: -; J gene: TRBJ1-5; CDR3 protein: CASSTHRDTLTQHF; CDR3 DNA: TGTGCCAGTAGTACCCACCGGGACACGTTGACCCAGCATTTT
V gene: TRBV13; clone size: -; D gene: -; J gene: TRBJ2-7; CDR3 protein: CASSLRSSYEQYF; CDR3 DNA: TGTGCCAGCAGCTTAAGGAGCTCCTACGAGCAGTACTTC
V gene: TRBV19; clone size: -; D gene: -; J gene: TRBJ2-7; CDR3 protein: CASSMGTIPYEQYF; CDR3 DNA: TGTGCCAGTAGTATGGGAACGATACCCTACGAGCAGTACTTC
V gene: TRBV20-1; clone size: -; D gene: -; J gene: TRBJ1-1; CDR3 protein: CSGPEAFF; CDR3 DNA: TGCAGTGGCCCTGAAGCTTTCTTT
V gene: TRBV5-1; clone size: -; D gene: -; J gene: TRBJ1-5; CDR3 protein: CASSSERNQPQHF; CDR3 DNA: TGCGCCAGCAGCTCCGAACGCAATCAGCCCCAGCATTTT
V gene: TRBV18; clone size: -; D gene: -; J gene: TRBJ1-3; CDR3 protein: CASSIQEAGARGNTIYF; CDR3 DNA: TGTGCCAGCTCCATACAGGAGGCAGGGGCAAGAGGAAACACCATATATTTT
V gene: TRBV28; clone size: -; D gene: TRBD1; J gene: TRBJ1-1; CDR3 protein: CASRMGQLVNTEAFF; CDR3 DNA: TGTGCCAGCAGGATGGGACAGCTCGTGAACACTGAAGCTTTCTTT
V gene: TRBV4-2; clone size: -; D gene: TRBD1; J gene: TRBJ2-2; CDR3 protein: CASSRTGQGLGGELFF; CDR3 DNA: TGTGCCAGCAGCCGTACCGGACAGGGCCTGGGTGGGGAGCTGTTTTTT
V gene: TRBV19; clone size: -; D gene: TRBD2; J gene: TRBJ2-1; CDR3 protein: CASSTRGGLAGKQFF; CDR3 DNA: TGTGCCAGTAGTACACGGGGGGGACTAGCGGGAAAGCAGTTCTTC
V gene: TRBV28; clone size: few; D gene: -; J gene: TRBJ1-2; CDR3 protein: CAAADGNYGYTF; CDR3 DNA: TGTGCCGCGGCGGACGGTAACTATGGCTACACCTTC
V gene: TRBV5-1; clone size: -; D gene: TRBD1; J gene: TRBJ1-1; CDR3 protein: CASSPIRTGGGTEAFF; CDR3 DNA: TGCGCCAGCAGCCCAATCCGGACAGGGGGCGGTACTGAAGCTTTCTTT
V gene: TRBV7-8; clone size: -; D gene: -; J gene: TRBJ1-2; CDR3 protein: CASSLALRNYGYTF; CDR3 DNA: TGTGCCAGCAGCTTAGCTTTGAGAAACTATGGCTACACCTTC
V gene: TRBV5-1; clone size: -; D gene: -; J gene: TRBJ2-7; CDR3 protein: CASSYTGRPTLDF; CDR3 DNA: TGCGCCAGCAGCTATACTGGGCGGCCTACGTTGGACTTC